This T cell receptor beta chain originates from a study of T cell repertoires in cytomegalovirus infection. Across the study: Carrying CMV and the relevant HLA type showed in public TCR beta signatures. Findings and limits, study-wide: Summed frequency of shared TCR beta families picked out CMV carriers who also had the relevant HLA. In two of eight donors, the top clonotype was HLA-C-restricted CMV-specific.

V was pared by 5 bases and J by 6 bases, with 10 bases of the junction left unmatched. CDR1 is MNHEY, CDR2 SMNVEV, per germline (reference sequence). The CDR3 is 15 amino acids. The table lists this clonotype with a few counts. Its antigen is currently unknown. MiXCR was run by TCRdb on the reads, yielding one entry per CDR3 protein. The sample lists around 240,000 distinct CDR3 sequences, 22% occurring once. This chain links TRBV27 with TRBJ1-2; 9 bases match TRBD1. Sequenced sample: CD8+ T cells from PBMCs. The receptor was isolated from a human donor in good health (CMV status not recorded). Some clones in this sample may be carry-over from other donors' samples. The CDR3 bases are TGTGCCAGCAGTCCAATAACAGGGGGCGTCGATGGCTACACCTTC. It is translated as CASSPITGGVDGYTF.